The source of this TCR beta chain is a study of cytomegalovirus exposure and HLA in healthy donors. It was with 60 Vbeta and 13 Jbeta primers that the PCR ran. Only in-frame clones appear in the TCRdb table, and some are missing; sequencing was by immunoSEQ multiplex PCR. The sample includes about 86,000 clones, roughly 77% of them seen just once. V shed 4 bases and J shed 19 bases, with 17 bases lying between them. CDR1 is MGHDK, CDR2 SYGVNS, per germline. The CDR3 consists of 12 residues. This chain joins TRBV25-1 and TRBJ1-6; D is perhaps TRBD1 (5 bases). The source is a woman between 40 and 55 years old in good health and CMV-seropositive. The sequencing sample was made of PBMCs. CDR3 sequence: CASSGSDKAPHF. The CDR3 nucleotides read TGTGCCAGCAGTGGATCGGACAAAGCCCCTCACTTT. Variable domain in full (rest from reference TRBV25-1 and TRBJ1-6): EADIYQTPRYLVIGTGKKITLECSQTMGHDKMYWYQQDPGMELHLIHYSYGVNSTEKGDLSSESTVSRIRTEHFPLTLESARPSHTSQYLCASSGSDKAPHFGNGTRLTVT.